The 17 T cell receptor beta chains listed next were all sequenced from one sample in a study of blood T cell repertoires in COVID-19. Using immunoSEQ multiplex PCR, the repertoire was profiled, and TCRdb retains in-frame clones only, with some absent. The sample has around 96,000 clones, about 95% seen once. The sequencing input was peripheral blood. The source of these receptors is a human donor with active COVID-19. The donor label of this sample is uncertain.

V gene TRBV5-4 combines with J gene TRBJ1-2; D is possibly TRBD1 (6 bases). Germline CDR1 reads SGHNT; CDR2 reads YYREEE (reference sequence). The length of the CDR3 is 16 residues. Trimming removed 0 bases from V and 2 bases from J, with 14 bases in between. CDR3 in DNA: TGTGCCAGCAGCTTGGGGGGGGGACACCCAAACTATGGCTACACCTTC. It translates to CASSLGGGHPNYGYTF.

The chain links TRBV19 to TRBJ2-5; 8 nucleotides align to TRBD1. V was pared by 4 bases and J by 4 bases, with 2 bases of the junction left unmatched. Germline V CDR1 and CDR2: LNHDA, SQIVND (reference sequence). The CDR3 is 13 amino acids. CDR3 sequence (DNA): TGTGCCAGTAGTAGGACAGGGTCAGAGACCCAGTACTTC. Protein: CASSRTGSETQYF.

The V and J genes are TRBV3-1 (or the pseudogene TRBV3-2) and TRBJ2-1; D might be TRBD1 (5 bases). This CDR3 comprises 17 residues. CDR1 is LGHDT and CDR2 is YNNKEL in the germline V gene (reference sequence). Deletions cut 0 bases from V and 1 base from J, with 13 bases between. The CDR3 is CASSQDRRGGSYNEQFF. CDR3 nucleotide sequence: TGTGCCAGCAGCCAAGATCGAAGGGGTGGGTCCTACAATGAGCAGTTCTTC.

This clone showed up just a few times. The chain joins TRBV27 to TRBJ1-6; D unresolved. CDR1 and CDR2 from the germline V gene are MNHEY and SMNVEV (reference sequence). The V end lost 5 bases, the J end lost 3 bases, and 2 bases lay between the germline ends. CDR3 length equals 12 residues. This CDR3 is CASSLYNSPLHF. The CDR3 bases are TGTGCCAGCAGTCTCTATAATTCACCCCTCCACTTT.

This chain links TRBV5-1 with TRBJ2-1; D is unclear. V shed 0 bases and J shed 9 bases, with 7 bases lying between them. The CDR3 is made up of 12 amino acids. Per the germline V gene, CDR1 is SGHRS and CDR2 is YFSETQ. This CDR3 reads CASSLDRSEQFF. In nucleotides, the CDR3 is TGCGCCAGCAGCTTGGATAGAAGTGAGCAGTTCTTC. Full variable domain (missing parts from reference TRBV5-1 and TRBJ2-1): KAGVTQTPRYLIKTRGQQVTLSCSPISGHRSVSWYQQTPGQGLQFLFEYFSETQRNKGNFPGRFSGRQFSNSRSEMNVSTLELGDSALYLCASSLDRSEQFFGPGTRLTVL.

With regard to this clone: Other DNA variants within this sample encode the same CDR3. The chain employs TRBV10-3 and TRBJ2-7; 9 nucleotides align to TRBD2. Trimming removed 8 bases from V and 5 bases from J; junction bases left unmatched: 4. CDR1 is ENHRY and CDR2 is SYGVKD in the germline V gene. The CDR3 length is 12 residues. CDR3 residues: CAIGRTSDEQYF. The CDR3 nucleotides are TGTGCCATCGGGAGGACTAGCGACGAGCAGTACTTC.

Remarks on this clone: Distinct nucleotide sequences in the sample also encode this CDR3. J is TRBJ1-1 and V is TRBV9; possibly TRBD1 for D (5 bases). V was shortened by 0 bases and J by 0 bases, with 6 bases between the two germline ends. The CDR3 runs to 14 residues. Germline lookup yields CDR1 SGDLS and CDR2 YYNGEE. CDR3 amino acids: CASSVGQLNTEAFF. The CDR3 DNA is TGTGCCAGCAGCGTAGGACAGCTGAACACTGAAGCTTTCTTT.

The CDR3 DNA reads TGCGCCAGCAGCTTGTTTTTGCGGGGGGCCACCGGGGAGCTGTTTTTT. This sequence encodes CASSLFLRGATGELFF. J is TRBJ2-2 and V is TRBV5-1, with 8 positions matching TRBD2. The germline gives CDR1 SGHRS, CDR2 YFSETQ. The CDR3 runs to 16 residues. The J segment lost 4 bases and the V segment lost 1 base, leaving 6 bases of the junction unmatched.

The rearrangement uses TRBV11-3 and TRBJ2-5; D is ambiguous. The ends were cut back, 10 bases at V and 2 bases at J, with 11 bases in the middle. The CDR3 has 12 residues. Germline V CDR1 and CDR2: SGHNT, YENEEA. The CDR3 region is CATSRGQETQYF. The CDR3 nucleotides read TGTGCCACCTCCCGAGGACAAGAGACCCAGTACTTC.

V and J are TRBV7-9 and TRBJ1-2; 7 nucleotides line up with TRBD1. This CDR3 region has 13 residues. V gave up 1 base and J gave up 8 bases; unmatched junction bases: 4. Per germline, CDR1 SEHNR and CDR2 FQNEAQ (reference sequence). CDR3 residues: CASSLERGHGYTF. The DNA of the CDR3 is TGTGCCAGCAGCTTAGAGAGGGGGCACGGCTACACCTTC.

The chain employs TRBV5-1 and TRBJ2-5; 11 nucleotides line up with TRBD2. The V segment lost 6 bases and the J segment 4 bases; nucleotides outside the gene matches: 8. Germline V CDR1 and CDR2: SGHRS, YFSETQ. This CDR3 has 15 residues. CDR3: CASTPVAGGRETQYF. The CDR3 DNA reads TGCGCCAGCACCCCGGTAGCGGGAGGGCGAGAGACCCAGTACTTC.

V usage is TRBV5-1 and J usage is TRBJ2-2, with TRBD2 matching 12 bases. The germline CDR1 and CDR2 sequences are SGHRS and YFSETQ. The CDR3 covers 16 residues. V lost 6 bases, J lost 4 bases, and 7 bases stayed unmatched. The CDR3 is CASTSGGARGTGELFF. CDR3 DNA sequence: TGCGCCAGCACTAGCGGGGGGGCCCGTGGCACCGGGGAGCTGTTTTTT.

V is TRBV27 and J is TRBJ1-6; 7 positions agree with TRBD1. The CDR3 has 15 amino acids. The germline V gene encodes CDR1 MNHEY and CDR2 SMNVEV (reference sequence). The trim removed 5 bases at V and 7 bases at J, leaving 8 bases unmatched. CDR3 amino acids: CASSLTGAENSPLHF. In nucleotides, the CDR3 is TGTGCCAGCAGTCTAACAGGGGCAGAGAATTCACCCCTCCACTTT.

The rearrangement links TRBV10-1 to TRBJ1-2; D possibly corresponds to TRBD1 (5 bases). The germline CDR1 and CDR2 sequences are WNHNN and SYGVQD (reference sequence). The CDR3 loop spans 11 amino acids. Trimming cost V 10 bases and J 4 bases, with 10 bases left between them. The chain's CDR3 is CAKGDLYGYTF. The CDR3 DNA follows: TGCGCCAAAGGGGATCTCTATGGCTACACCTTC.

The chain recombines TRBV7-9 with TRBJ1-1; D is ambiguous. Germline V CDR1 and CDR2: SEHNR, FQNEAQ (reference sequence). V lost 5 bases and J lost 3, with 13 bases in between. There are 14 residues in the CDR3. CDR3 nucleotides: TGTGCCAGCAGCCCCCCACGCGGCCACACTGAAGCTTTCTTT. As protein: CASSPPRGHTEAFF.

The chain joins TRBV5-1 to TRBJ2-5; 9 bases line up with TRBD2. This CDR3 has 17 residues. Per the germline V gene, CDR1 is SGHRS and CDR2 is YFSETQ. V gave up 5 bases and J gave up 3 bases; unmatched junction bases: 14. The CDR3 sequence is CASSLAPLSGRKETQYF. CDR3 DNA: TGCGCCAGCAGTCTGGCCCCGTTGAGCGGGAGGAAAGAGACCCAGTACTTC.

The chain recombines TRBV5-8 with TRBJ2-4; no reliable D call. The germline CDR1 and CDR2 sequences are SGHTS and YDEGEE. Between the trimmed V and J ends, which lost 4 bases and 3 bases, there was a span of 5 bases. The length of the CDR3 is 12 residues. CDR3 sequence reads: CASSPFKNIQYF. For the CDR3, the DNA is TGTGCCAGCAGCCCATTCAAAAACATTCAGTACTTC.